The 10 T cell receptor beta chains given below trace back to one sample, sequenced in a study of early T cells in non-severe SARS-CoV-2 infection. TCRdb passed the 5' RACE reads through MiXCR, listing each CDR3 protein once. Of around 60,000 distinct CDR3 sequences listed, 9.5% to 15% are singletons. The sequenced sample consisted of whole blood. These receptors all stem from an adult who was a healthcare worker with PCR-confirmed SARS-CoV-2 infection or an uninfected control (not recorded which).

This clonotype was seen a few times. The chain links TRBV28 to TRBJ1-2; tentative D call: TRBD1 (6 bases). This CDR3 comprises 13 residues. The germline V gene has CDR1 MDHEN and CDR2 SYDVKM. V lost 8 bases and J 0 bases, leaving 10 bases between the germline ends. DNA of the CDR3: TGTGCCAGCCGGGACACCTCTAACTATGGCTACACCTTC. The encoded protein is CASRDTSNYGYTF.

The chain joins TRBV27 to TRBJ2-3; D is perhaps TRBD1 or TRBD2 (5 bases each). The CDR3 length is 12 residues. V shed 5 bases and J shed 6 bases, with 9 bases lying between them. Germline CDR1 is MNHEY and CDR2 is SMNVEV (reference sequence). CDR3 region: CASSEEGDTQYF. DNA of the CDR3: TGTGCCAGCAGTGAAGAGGGGGATACGCAGTATTTT.

The CDR3 here is CANLRGRNEQYF. The CDR3 nucleotides read TGTGCCAACTTAAGGGGGCGGAACGAGCAGTACTTC. The chain links TRBV28 to TRBJ2-7, with TRBD1 identical over 7 bases. The junction had 8 bases not matched to a gene; V was cut back by 10 bases and J by 5 bases. Germline V CDR1 and CDR2: MDHEN, SYDVKM. The CDR3 spans 12 residues.

This clonotype was counted once. The chain links TRBV30 to TRBJ2-1; 10 bases match TRBD1. CDR1 is GTSNPN and CDR2 is SVGIG in the germline V gene (reference sequence). After removal of 0 bases from V and 5 bases from J, the junction contained 10 bases not matched to a gene. The CDR3 is 17 residues long. Here the CDR3 DNA reads TGTGCCTGGAGTGTCACCCCCCGGACAGGGGGAAACAATGAGCAGTTCTTC. Protein sequence: CAWSVTPRTGGNNEQFF.

This rearrangement joins TRBV20-1 to TRBJ1-4, with a possible D match to TRBD1 (5 bases). The CDR3 sequence is 13 residues long. Trimming pared 3 bases from V and 6 bases from J, leaving 11 bases between. Germline-derived CDR1 and CDR2 are DFQATT and SNEGSKA (reference sequence). CDR3 nucleotide sequence: TGCAGTGCTAGCGCCGGGGCTGATGAAAAACTGTTTTTT. It translates to CSASAGADEKLFF.

This clonotype was counted at least ten times. This chain uses TRBV3-1 with TRBJ2-5, with 9 bases lining up with TRBD2. The germline gives CDR1 LGHDT, CDR2 YNNKEL (reference sequence). The CDR3 totals 15 residues. Germline trimming cut 1 base from V and 7 bases from J; bases unmatched to any gene: 7. The CDR3 region is CASSQVAGGSSTQYF. The CDR3 DNA sequence: TGTGCCAGCAGCCAAGTCGCGGGGGGGTCGTCGACCCAGTACTTC.

This clonotype was found many times. The CDR3 DNA reads TGTGCCACCAGCAGCACGGCGGGGGTCAAACTGTTTTTT. Translating it yields CATSSTAGVKLFF. The chain is built from TRBV15 and TRBJ1-4, with D possibly being TRBD1 (5 bases). Germline V gene data show CDR1 as LNHNV and CDR2 as YYDKDF (reference sequence). V shed 3 bases and J shed 11 bases, with 13 bases lying between them. This CDR3 contains 13 residues.

V usage is TRBV12-3 or TRBV12-4 and J usage is TRBJ1-3, with unresolved D. CDR3 length: 15 amino acids. The V end lost 6 bases, the J end lost 0 bases, and 12 bases lay between the germline ends. The CDR3 region has the DNA TGTGCCAGCAGACGGACCGCCAACTCTGGAAACACCATATATTTT. It specifies CASRRTANSGNTIYF.

In its sample, this clonotype was seen many times. The chain recombines TRBV10-3 with TRBJ2-1; 14 positions match TRBD2. Unmatched junction bases numbered 5, after V lost 6 bases and J lost 7 bases. The germline CDR1 and CDR2 sequences are ENHRY and SYGVKD. The length of the CDR3 is 15 residues. Here the CDR3 reads CAISAGTSGRNEQFF. Here the CDR3 DNA reads TGTGCCATCAGCGCCGGGACTAGCGGGAGAAATGAGCAGTTCTTC.

This clonotype was found many times. The chain uses TRBV19 and TRBJ1-5, with D possibly being TRBD1 (5 bases). The germline V gene has CDR1 LNHDA and CDR2 SQIVND (reference sequence). V gave up 8 bases and J gave up 0 bases, with 20 bases separating them. The CDR3 consists of 17 residues. CDR3 DNA: TGTGCCAGTGCCCGACAGTCGGGGATCCATAGCAATCAGCCCCAGCATTTT. Its protein is CASARQSGIHSNQPQHF.